The clone carrying this TCR beta chain occurred a few times. This record comes from a study of chronic HIV infection and antiretroviral therapy. TCRdb called the 5' RACE reads again in MiXCR, with one record for every CDR3 protein. The table shows 45,000 to 55,000 distinct CDR3 sequences, with about 18% occurring only once. The ends were cut back, 0 bases at V and 7 bases at J, with 13 bases in the middle. The CDR3 has 14 amino acids. CDR1 SQVTM and CDR2 ANQGSEA come from the germline V gene. This rearrangement joins TRBV29-1 to TRBJ1-5; a weak D match, TRBD1 (5 bases). This clonotype originated in an adult who had HIV and had not received antiretroviral therapy, or was an uninfected healthy control (not recorded which). Sequences were obtained from peripheral blood. In nucleotides, the CDR3 is TGCAGCGTTGAAGAGGAAGGGAAGGGGCAGCCCCAGCATTTT. Its protein product is CSVEEEGKGQPQHF.